These 30 T cell receptor beta chains came from one sample sequenced in a study of shared clonotypes between healthy human individuals. TCRdb's table, derived via immunoSEQ multiplex PCR, lists solely in-frame clones and lacks some. Of 2.5 million or so clones listed, 85% to 95% are singletons. The specimen was naive CD4+ T cells sorted from blood. The sample's subset: CD45RA+ positively selected. Every receptor here comes from a man aged 18 to 29 in good health.

The chain carries TRBV1 and TRBJ2-7; the D call of TRBD2 is as the table states it, not checked on the DNA. TRBV1 is listed as a pseudogene. This CDR3 has 18 amino acids. DNA for the CDR3: TGCACCAGCAGCCAAACTCACGGGGGGGTATTGCCCTCCTACGAGCAGTACTTC. The encoded protein is CTSSQTHGGVLPSYEQYF.

The chain employs TRBV6-5 and TRBJ2-7; D may match TRBD1 or TRBD2 (5 bases each). The CDR3 covers 15 residues. Germline lookup yields CDR1 MNHEY and CDR2 SVGAGI. V was clipped by 6 bases and J by 1 base, with 16 bases between them. DNA for the CDR3: TGTGCCAGCAGGGGATATTGGGGACCATCCTACGAGCAGTACTTC. Amino acids: CASRGYWGPSYEQYF.

The V call is TRBV10-3, the J call TRBJ2-7, with D possibly being TRBD1 (6 bases). Looked up from germline, CDR1 is ENHRY and CDR2 is SYGVKD. V was clipped by 7 bases and J by 3 bases, with 13 bases between them. CDR3 size: 13 residues. In DNA form, the CDR3 reads TGTGCCATCAACGCCGGGACAAGCTACGAGCAGTACTTC. Translating it yields CAINAGTSYEQYF.

V usage is TRBV9 and J usage is TRBJ2-1, with 7 bases fitting TRBD1. This CDR3 has 13 residues. V shed 4 bases, J shed 9 bases, and the junction held 7 bases outside the gene matches. Germline loops: CDR1 SGDLS, CDR2 YYNGEE. CDR3 DNA sequence: TGTGCCAGCAGCTTTACAGGGGCGCCTGAGCAGTTCTTC. This encodes CASSFTGAPEQFF.

The chain couples TRBV6-1 to TRBJ2-7; the D gene could be TRBD1 or TRBD2 (6 bases each). Germline V gene data show CDR1 as MNHNS and CDR2 as SASEGT. Trimming took off 4 bases at V and 2 bases at J, with 9 bases between the two ends. The CDR3 is 13 amino acids. The CDR3 is CASSVGGPYEQYF. The CDR3, as DNA: TGTGCCAGCAGTGTTGGGGGGCCCTACGAGCAGTACTTC.

Note on this clone: The same CDR3 arises from other DNA sequences in this sample as well. The rearrangement links TRBV19 to TRBJ1-1; D possibly corresponds to TRBD1 (6 bases). V was shortened by 3 bases and J by 2 bases, with 10 bases between the two germline ends. Germline lookup yields CDR1 LNHDA and CDR2 SQIVND (reference sequence). This CDR3 is 14 amino acids long. The CDR3 bases are TGTGCCAGTAGTATTAGAGGGGGAAACACTGAAGCTTTCTTT. This translates into CASSIRGGNTEAFF. The whole variable domain, remainder taken from reference TRBV19 and TRBJ1-1, is DGGITQSPKYLFRKEGQNVTLSCEQNLNHDAMYWYRQDPGQGLRLIYYSQIVNDFQKGDIAEGYSVSREKKESFPLTVTSAQKNPTAFYLCASSIRGGNTEAFFGQGTRLTVV.

This clone has just one count. In the same sample, other DNA sequences code for this CDR3. The V gene is TRBV6-1, the J gene TRBJ1-2; D might be TRBD1 (5 bases). Trimming left V 3 bases short and J 3 bases short, with 8 bases between. This CDR3 region has 13 residues. Per germline, CDR1 MNHNS and CDR2 SASEGT. CDR3 region: CASSEVGDYGYTF. CDR3 bases: TGTGCCAGCAGTGAGGTGGGGGACTATGGCTACACCTTC.

The rearrangement joins TRBV11-2 to TRBJ1-3; D uncertain. The CDR3 has 15 residues. V was shortened by 1 base and J by 7 bases, with 14 bases between the two germline ends. Germline-derived CDR1 and CDR2 are SGHAT and FQNNGV. CDR3 coding DNA: TGTGCCAGCAGCTTAGTACCGGGAAAAGGGAACACCATATATTTT. Its translation: CASSLVPGKGNTIYF. Full variable domain (remainder filled in from reference TRBV11-2 and TRBJ1-3): EAGVAQSPRYKIIEKRQSVAFWCNPISGHATLYWYQQILGQGPKLLIQFQNNGVVDDSQLPKDRFSAERLKGVDSTLKIQPAKLEDSAVYLCASSLVPGKGNTIYFGEGSWLTVV.

This chain connects TRBV7-2 to TRBJ1-1; no firm D call. The CDR3 is 11 amino acids. CDR1 and CDR2 from the germline V gene are SGHTA and FQGNSA. Trimming took off 1 base at V and 6 bases at J, with 3 bases between the two ends. The CDR3 DNA is TGTGCCAGCAGCTTAGGGTCTGAAGCTTTCTTT. This translates into CASSLGSEAFF. Looking up the rest from reference TRBV7-2 and TRBJ1-1 gives the full variable domain: GAGVSQSPSNKVTEKGKDVELRCDPISGHTALYWYRQSLGQGLEFLIYFQGNSAPDKSGLPSDRFSAERTGGSVSTLTIQRTQQEDSAVYLCASSLGSEAFFGQGTRLTVV.

The chain uses TRBV2 and TRBJ1-1; TRBD1 agrees at 7 bases. This CDR3 has 14 residues. The V gene end was trimmed by 6 bases and the J gene end by 2 bases; junction bases not matched to a gene: 6. CDR1 and CDR2 (germline): SNHLY, FYNNEI. The CDR3 spells CASREGQLNTEAFF. DNA of the CDR3: TGTGCCAGCAGAGAGGGACAGCTAAACACTGAAGCTTTCTTT.

This chain joins TRBV9 and TRBJ1-4; TRBD1 aligns across 12 bases. The CDR3 is made up of 15 amino acids. V dropped 6 bases and J dropped 8; count of bases not matched to a gene: 8. Per germline, CDR1 SGDLS and CDR2 YYNGEE. This CDR3 is CASTHTGTGGEKLFF. The CDR3 nucleotides read TGTGCCAGCACCCATACCGGGACAGGGGGCGAAAAACTGTTTTTT.

V usage is TRBV7-2 and J usage is TRBJ2-7; TRBD2 might be the D (5 bases). The germline V gene encodes CDR1 SGHTA and CDR2 FQGNSA. V was shortened by 6 bases and J by 3 bases, with 18 bases between the two germline ends. The CDR3 loop spans 15 amino acids. As DNA, the CDR3 is TGTGCCAGCAGGTTTGCTACTAGTAACGGCTACGAGCAGTACTTC. Encoded protein: CASRFATSNGYEQYF.

The V and J genes are TRBV23-1 and TRBJ2-7; 13 nucleotides align to TRBD2. TRBV23-1 is known as an ORF, though its function is uncertain. Trimming cost V 5 bases and J 3 bases; bases outside gene matches: 4. This CDR3 spans 15 amino acids. The CDR3 spells CASSTGTSGIYEQYF. CDR3 bases: TGCGCCAGCAGTACCGGGACTAGCGGGATCTACGAGCAGTACTTC.

The chain uses TRBV7-9 and TRBJ2-6, with D tentatively TRBD2 (5 bases). Germline V gene data show CDR1 as SEHNR and CDR2 as FQNEAQ (reference sequence). V was trimmed by 4 bases and J by 0 bases, leaving 10 bases between them. This CDR3 spans 16 amino acids. The CDR3 region is CASSSEGGSGANVLTF. The CDR3 coding sequence is TGTGCCAGCAGCTCCGAAGGAGGCTCTGGGGCCAACGTCCTGACTTTC.

The V call is TRBV9, the J call TRBJ2-3; possibly TRBD1 or TRBD2 for D (6 bases each). From germline, CDR1 is SGDLS and CDR2 YYNGEE. CDR3 size: 17 residues. V lost 4 bases and J 0 bases, leaving 18 bases between the germline ends. CDR3 amino acids: CASSPHGTSGSTDTQYF. CDR3 sequence (DNA): TGTGCCAGCAGCCCGCACGGGACAAGCGGGAGCACAGATACGCAGTATTTT.

The genes are TRBV5-8 and TRBJ1-1, with 11 bases lining up with TRBD1. The CDR3 extends over 15 amino acids. Germline CDR1 is SGHTS and CDR2 is YDEGEE. V lost 4 bases, J lost 8 bases, and 10 bases stayed unmatched. The CDR3: CASSDGQGAYDEAFF. CDR3 nucleotides: TGTGCCAGCAGCGACGGACAGGGGGCCTATGACGAAGCTTTCTTT.

The chain combines TRBV30 with TRBJ1-3, with D perhaps matching TRBD1 (5 bases). Trimming pared 5 bases from V and 0 bases from J, leaving 14 bases between. The CDR3 runs to 15 residues. The germline V gene encodes CDR1 GTSNPN and CDR2 SVGIG (reference sequence). CDR3 residues: CAWGSGRGSGNTIYF. CDR3 nucleotide sequence: TGTGCCTGGGGGTCGGGGCGCGGCTCTGGAAACACCATATATTTT. The variable domain in full, completed from reference TRBV30 and TRBJ1-3, reads SQTIHQWPATLVQPVGSPLSLECTVEGTSNPNLYWYRQAAGRGLQLLFYSVGIGQISSEVPQNLSASRPQDRQFILSSKKLLLSDSGFYLCAWGSGRGSGNTIYFGEGSWLTVV.

This clone was picked up one time. The V call is TRBV7-2, the J call TRBJ1-1; D uncertain. Trimming took 2 bases from V and 2 from J, leaving 12 bases between them. CDR1 SGHTA and CDR2 FQGNSA come from the germline V gene. This CDR3 has 15 amino acids. CDR3 sequence: CASSLTFSPNTEAFF. The CDR3, as DNA: TGTGCCAGCAGCTTAACCTTTTCCCCTAACACTGAAGCTTTCTTT.

This chain uses TRBV18 with TRBJ1-6, with D tentatively TRBD1 (5 bases). Germline CDR1 and CDR2: KGHSH and LQKENI. Trimming left V 2 bases short and J 7 bases short, with 12 bases between. CDR3 size: 15 residues. Here the CDR3 DNA reads TGTGCCAGCTCACCAAAAGGGGATGTAAATTCACCCCTCCACTTT. This codes for CASSPKGDVNSPLHF. The full variable domain, in which reference TRBV18 and TRBJ1-6 provide the parts outside the CDR3, is NAGVMQNPRHLVRRRGQEARLRCSPMKGHSHVYWYRQLPEEGLKFMVYLQKENIIDESGMPKERFSAEFPKEGPSILRIQQVVRGDSAAYFCASSPKGDVNSPLHFGNGTRLTVT.

CDR3 loop: CASSEWRGAYNEQFF. In DNA form, the CDR3 reads TGTGCCAGCAGTGAGTGGCGGGGGGCATACAATGAGCAGTTCTTC. The chain couples TRBV6-4 to TRBJ2-1; 8 bases match TRBD2. This CDR3 spans 15 amino acids. Germline V gene data show CDR1 as MRHNA and CDR2 as SNTAGT. With V trimmed by 3 bases and J by 4 bases, 5 bases remained unmatched.

This chain connects TRBV4-3 to TRBJ2-5; a weak D match, TRBD2 (5 bases). The CDR3 sequence is 16 residues long. CDR1 LGHNA and CDR2 YSLEER come from the germline V gene. V lost 0 bases and J lost 5, with 16 bases in between. DNA of the CDR3: TGCGCCAGCAGCCAAGATTACGCTGCTAGCCATGAGACCCAGTACTTC. Translating it yields CASSQDYAASHETQYF.

The genes are TRBV19 and TRBJ2-7; TRBD2 matches 11 bases. The germline CDR1 and CDR2 sequences are LNHDA and SQIVND (reference sequence). The V segment lost 7 bases and the J segment 6 bases; nucleotides outside the gene matches: 14. This CDR3 is 16 amino acids long. The chain's CDR3 is CASTRQPSGGIGEQYF. CDR3 DNA sequence: TGTGCCAGTACCCGCCAGCCTAGCGGGGGGATAGGCGAGCAGTACTTC.

This clone was observed a handful of times. Other DNA sequences of this sample code for an identical CDR3. V is TRBV19 and J is TRBJ1-1; D not certain. From germline, CDR1 is LNHDA and CDR2 SQIVND (reference sequence). The V end was cut by 4 bases, the J end by 1 base, with 7 bases between. The CDR3 contains 13 residues. CDR3 in DNA: TGTGCCAGTAGTAAAACGGGGAACACTGAAGCTTTCTTT. Amino acids: CASSKTGNTEAFF. Looking up the rest from reference TRBV19 and TRBJ1-1 gives the full variable domain: DGGITQSPKYLFRKEGQNVTLSCEQNLNHDAMYWYRQDPGQGLRLIYYSQIVNDFQKGDIAEGYSVSREKKESFPLTVTSAQKNPTAFYLCASSKTGNTEAFFGQGTRLTVV.

The chain is built from TRBV10-1 and TRBJ2-4; D is perhaps TRBD2 (5 bases). The germline V gene has CDR1 WNHNN and CDR2 SYGVQD (reference sequence). Between the trimmed V and J ends, which lost 2 bases and 9 bases, there was a span of 11 bases. The CDR3 spans 13 residues. This CDR3 is CASSEIPGSIQYF. CDR3 sequence (DNA): TGCGCCAGCAGTGAGATCCCGGGGAGCATTCAGTACTTC.

V and J are TRBV7-9 and TRBJ1-1; D unresolved. Trimming cost V 5 bases and J 3 bases, with 13 bases left between them. This CDR3 is 14 amino acids long. Germline CDR1 SEHNR, CDR2 FQNEAQ (reference sequence). The CDR3 spells CASSRTPRDTEAFF. CDR3 coding DNA: TGTGCCAGCAGCCGAACCCCAAGAGACACTGAAGCTTTCTTT.

The V gene is TRBV28, the J gene TRBJ1-2, with no clear D. Germline loops: CDR1 MDHEN, CDR2 SYDVKM. The CDR3 length is 14 residues. V lost 3 bases to trimming and J lost 4 bases, with 12 bases between them. CDR3 in amino acids: CASSLNGRAYGYTF. The DNA for the CDR3 is TGTGCCAGCAGTTTGAACGGGCGGGCCTATGGCTACACCTTC.

This clone was observed once. The same CDR3 arises from other DNA sequences in this sample as well. The chain couples TRBV6-1 to TRBJ1-5; D is undetermined. Germline-derived CDR1 and CDR2 are MNHNS and SASEGT. V lost 6 bases and J lost 0, with 3 bases in between. The CDR3 length is 12 residues. CDR3 loop: CASRYSNQPQHF. The CDR3, as DNA: TGTGCCAGCAGGTATAGCAATCAGCCCCAGCATTTT.

The chain links TRBV7-2 to TRBJ2-2, with D possibly being TRBD1 (6 bases). V was cut by 5 bases and J by 3 bases, with 10 bases left in between. The CDR3 sequence is 14 residues long. The germline V gene has CDR1 SGHTA and CDR2 FQGNSA. CDR3 nucleotide sequence: TGTGCCAGCAGCGGGGACATATACACCGGGGAGCTGTTTTTT. This translates into CASSGDIYTGELFF.

This rearrangement joins TRBV4-3 to TRBJ1-6; D unclear. The CDR3 loop spans 15 amino acids. Germline V CDR1 and CDR2: LGHNA, YSLEER. Trimming shortened V by 1 base and J by 6 bases, and 10 bases separated the two germline ends. The CDR3 here is CASSQARQLNSPLHF. CDR3 nucleotides: TGCGCCAGCAGCCAAGCCCGACAACTTAATTCACCCCTCCACTTT.

This rearrangement joins TRBV7-6 to TRBJ2-1; maybe TRBD2 (6 bases). V shed 1 base and J shed 6 bases, with 10 bases lying between them. The CDR3 has 14 residues. Germline CDR1 SGHVS, CDR2 FNYEAQ. The CDR3 nucleotides are TGTGCCAGCAGCTTAGGCACGACTAGCAATGAGCAGTTCTTC. Amino acids: CASSLGTTSNEQFF.